Shown below are 13 T cell receptor beta chains from a single sample sequenced in a study of control samples from healthy donors and cancer patients. Some clones are missing from TCRdb's copy, which holds only in-frame ones; the method was immunoSEQ multiplex PCR. The sample holds roughly 450,000 clones; about nine tenths are singletons and the top ten take more than 6%. Sequencing was done on a sample of PBMCs. All receptors derive from a man aged 35-49 years with head and neck cancer.

The chain employs TRBV4-1 and TRBJ2-3, with 8 bases fitting TRBD2. This CDR3 is 16 amino acids long. Losses at the gene ends were 0 bases for V and 1 base for J; bases not matched to a gene: 3. Germline CDR1 MGHRA, CDR2 YSYEKL. The CDR3 reads CASSQEGREGTDTQYF. The CDR3 DNA sequence: TGCGCCAGCAGCCAAGAGGGGCGGGAGGGCACAGATACGCAGTATTTT.

On this clone itself: Other nucleotide sequences from this sample produce the same CDR3. The V gene is TRBV2, the J gene TRBJ1-2, with TRBD1 matching 7 bases. CDR3 length: 13 amino acids. V lost 6 bases to trimming and J lost 1 base; unmatched junction nucleotides: 2. The V gene's germline CDR1 is SNHLY and CDR2 FYNNEI. The chain's CDR3 is CASSGDSNYGYTF. CDR3 bases: TGTGCCAGCAGCGGGGACAGTAACTATGGCTACACCTTC.

The rearrangement links TRBV5-1 to TRBJ2-4; D perhaps matches TRBD2 (5 bases). Germline CDR1 is SGHRS and CDR2 is YFSETQ. Trimming pared 6 bases from V and 6 bases from J, leaving 19 bases between. There are 15 residues in the CDR3. The CDR3 reads CASIPGPGSRNIQYF. The CDR3 region has the DNA TGCGCCAGCATCCCAGGACCGGGGTCTCGAAACATTCAGTACTTC.

The V gene is TRBV6-1, the J gene TRBJ2-7, with 7 bases identical to TRBD1. Germline V gene sequence: CDR1 MNHNS, CDR2 SASEGT. V lost 0 bases to trimming and J lost 0 bases; unmatched junction nucleotides: 11. The CDR3 is 18 amino acids. CDR3 DNA: TGTGCCAGCAGTGAAGCGCTTTTCCGGGCAGGGGGCTCCTACGAGCAGTACTTC. This codes for CASSEALFRAGGSYEQYF.

The chain couples TRBV9 to TRBJ2-2; 10 bases align to TRBD2. There are 16 residues in the CDR3. Losses at the gene ends were 1 base for V and 7 bases for J; bases not matched to a gene: 7. In germline, CDR1 is SGDLS, CDR2 YYNGEE. CDR3 nucleotides: TGTGCCAGCAGCGTATCAAGCGGGAGGGCTGGCGGGGAGCTGTTTTTT. Translating gives CASSVSSGRAGGELFF.

The chain links TRBV5-6 to TRBJ2-5, with 9 bases lining up with TRBD2. The trim removed 3 bases at V and 3 bases at J, leaving 12 bases unmatched. This CDR3 contains 17 residues. CDR1 and CDR2 from the germline V gene are SGHDT and YYEEEE. Here the CDR3 reads CASSSRLREGREETQYF. The CDR3 nucleotides are TGTGCCAGCAGCTCCCGCCTGCGGGAGGGCCGCGAAGAGACCCAGTACTTC.

V and J are TRBV19 and TRBJ2-1; 13 bases fit TRBD2. This CDR3 has 17 residues. Germline CDR1 and CDR2: LNHDA and SQIVND (reference sequence). J gave up 2 bases and V 7 bases, and 8 bases lay outside the gene matches. The CDR3 DNA reads TGTGCCAGTAACCGACTAGCGGGGGGTAACACCTACAATGAGCAGTTCTTC. Its translation: CASNRLAGGNTYNEQFF.

The V gene is TRBV19, the J gene TRBJ2-7; a weak D match, TRBD1 (6 bases). Trimming took off 3 bases at V and 5 bases at J, with 20 bases between the two ends. CDR3 length: 16 amino acids. CDR1 and CDR2 (germline): LNHDA, SQIVND (reference sequence). CDR3 loop: CASSMGRGGTGDEQYF. As DNA, the CDR3 is TGTGCCAGTAGTATGGGCAGGGGCGGAACTGGGGACGAGCAGTACTTC.

V is TRBV18 and J is TRBJ1-2; 8 positions match TRBD1. This CDR3 spans 14 amino acids. Unmatched junction bases numbered 6, after V lost 1 base and J lost 8 bases. Looked up from germline, CDR1 is KGHSH and CDR2 is LQKENI. CDR3 DNA: TGTGCCAGCTCACCACAGACAGGGGCCCCCGGCTACACCTTC. Its protein is CASSPQTGAPGYTF.

This chain connects TRBV29-1 to TRBJ2-2, with 8 bases matching TRBD1. Germline CDR1 and CDR2: SQVTM and ANQGSEA. The CDR3 extends over 14 amino acids. J was trimmed by 1 base and V by 6 bases; bases with no gene match: 4. The CDR3: CSVPDRENTGELFF. In nucleotides, the CDR3 is TGCAGCGTCCCGGACAGGGAGAACACCGGGGAGCTGTTTTTT.

This clone appeared once. V and J are TRBV25-1 and TRBJ1-1; D remains unclear. The CDR3 has 14 residues. Germline V gene data show CDR1 as MGHDK and CDR2 as SYGVNS. Trimming left V 3 bases short and J 5 bases short, with 13 bases between. The CDR3 bases are TGTGCCAGCAGTGATGAGAGGCGGGCAACTGAAGCTTTCTTT. This encodes CASSDERRATEAFF.

V is TRBV6-1 and J is TRBJ1-5, with TRBD1 identical over 10 bases. V shed 4 bases, J shed 3 bases, and the junction held 18 bases outside the gene matches. Germline CDR1 and CDR2: MNHNS and SASEGT. The CDR3 runs to 20 residues. The CDR3 region has the DNA TGTGCCAGCAGTGGACGACCGGGACAGGGGCGTCGGGGTCTCAATCAGCCCCAGCATTTT. As protein: CASSGRPGQGRRGLNQPQHF.

This clone has just one count. The V and J genes are TRBV7-9 and TRBJ2-1, with 7 bases identical to TRBD1. This CDR3 is 15 amino acids long. Germline CDR1 and CDR2: SEHNR and FQNEAQ (reference sequence). Germline trimming cut 0 bases from V and 5 bases from J; bases unmatched to any gene: 4. CDR3 loop: CASSLAGQRNNEQFF. Written as DNA, the CDR3 is TGTGCCAGCAGCTTAGCGGGACAGCGTAACAATGAGCAGTTCTTC.